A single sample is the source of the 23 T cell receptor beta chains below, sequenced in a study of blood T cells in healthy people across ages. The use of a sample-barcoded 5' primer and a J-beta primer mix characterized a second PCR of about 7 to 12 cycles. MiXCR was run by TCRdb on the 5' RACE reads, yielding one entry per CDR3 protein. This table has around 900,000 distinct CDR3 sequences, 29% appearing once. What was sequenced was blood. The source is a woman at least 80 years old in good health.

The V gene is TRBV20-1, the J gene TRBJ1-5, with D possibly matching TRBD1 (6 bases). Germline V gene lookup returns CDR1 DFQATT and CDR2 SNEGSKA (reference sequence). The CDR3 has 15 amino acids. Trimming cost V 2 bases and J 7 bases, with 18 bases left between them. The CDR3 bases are TGCAGTGCTAGACAAAACGGACAGAGTCGACAGCCCCAGCATTTT. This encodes CSARQNGQSRQPQHF.

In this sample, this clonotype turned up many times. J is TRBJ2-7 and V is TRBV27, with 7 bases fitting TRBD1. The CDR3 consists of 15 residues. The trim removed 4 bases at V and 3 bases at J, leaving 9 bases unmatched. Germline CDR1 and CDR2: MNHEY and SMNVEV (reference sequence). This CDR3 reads CASSSFLPGGYEQYF. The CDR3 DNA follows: TGTGCCAGCAGTTCCTTCCTGCCAGGGGGCTACGAGCAGTACTTC.

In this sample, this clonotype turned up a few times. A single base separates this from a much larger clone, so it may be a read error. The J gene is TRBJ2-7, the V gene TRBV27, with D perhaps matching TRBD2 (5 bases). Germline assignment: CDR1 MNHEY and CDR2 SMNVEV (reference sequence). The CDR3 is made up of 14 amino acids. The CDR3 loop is CASRTPGSSYVQYF. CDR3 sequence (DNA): TGTGCCAGCAGGACTCCGGGGAGCTCCTACGTGCAGTACTTC.

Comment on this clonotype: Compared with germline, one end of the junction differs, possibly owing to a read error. The CDR3 sequence: CASSWSGRSNTGGLFF. The CDR3 DNA is TGTGCCAGCAGTTGGAGCGGGAGGTCGAACACCGGGGGGCTGTTTTTT. The chain joins TRBV12-3 or TRBV12-4 to TRBJ2-2; 9 nucleotides align to TRBD2. The CDR3 has 16 amino acids.

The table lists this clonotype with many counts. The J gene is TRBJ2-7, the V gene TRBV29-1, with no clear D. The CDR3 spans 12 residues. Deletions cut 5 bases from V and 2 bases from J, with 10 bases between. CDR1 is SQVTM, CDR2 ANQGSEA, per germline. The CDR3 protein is CSVRVRTYEQYF. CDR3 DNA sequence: TGCAGCGTTAGGGTCAGAACCTACGAGCAGTACTTC.

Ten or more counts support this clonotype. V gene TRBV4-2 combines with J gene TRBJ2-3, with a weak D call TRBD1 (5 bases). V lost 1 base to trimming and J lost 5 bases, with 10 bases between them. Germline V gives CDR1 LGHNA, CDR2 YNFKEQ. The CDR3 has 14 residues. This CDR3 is CASSQGTSEDTQYF. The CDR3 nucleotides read TGTGCCAGCAGCCAAGGGACATCGGAAGATACGCAGTATTTT.

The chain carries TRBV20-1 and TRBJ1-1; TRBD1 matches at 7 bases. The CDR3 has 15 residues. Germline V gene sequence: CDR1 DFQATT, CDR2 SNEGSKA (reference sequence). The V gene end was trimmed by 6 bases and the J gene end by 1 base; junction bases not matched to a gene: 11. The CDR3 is CSAQITDRPNTEAFF. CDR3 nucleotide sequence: TGCAGTGCACAGATAACGGACAGGCCGAACACTGAAGCTTTCTTT.

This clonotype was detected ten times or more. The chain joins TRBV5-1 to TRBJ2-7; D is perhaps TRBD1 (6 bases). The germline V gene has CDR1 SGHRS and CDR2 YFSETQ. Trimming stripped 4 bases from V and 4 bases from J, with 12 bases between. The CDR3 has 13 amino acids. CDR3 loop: CASSDPQGYEQYF. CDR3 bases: TGCGCCAGCAGCGACCCACAGGGATACGAGCAGTACTTC.

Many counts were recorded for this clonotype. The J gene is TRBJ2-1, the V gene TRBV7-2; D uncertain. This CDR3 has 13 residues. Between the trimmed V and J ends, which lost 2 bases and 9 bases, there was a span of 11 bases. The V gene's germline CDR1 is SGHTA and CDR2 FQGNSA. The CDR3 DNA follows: TGTGCCAGCAGCTTACTCATCGCGGCTGAGCAGTTCTTC. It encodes CASSLLIAAEQFF.

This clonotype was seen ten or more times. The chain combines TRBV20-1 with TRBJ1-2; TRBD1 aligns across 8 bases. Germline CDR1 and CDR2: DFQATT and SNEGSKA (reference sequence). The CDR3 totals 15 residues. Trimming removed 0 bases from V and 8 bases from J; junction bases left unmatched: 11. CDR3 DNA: TGCAGTGCTAGAGATGGGGCAGGGGGCTTGAGCGGCTACACCTTC. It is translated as CSARDGAGGLSGYTF.

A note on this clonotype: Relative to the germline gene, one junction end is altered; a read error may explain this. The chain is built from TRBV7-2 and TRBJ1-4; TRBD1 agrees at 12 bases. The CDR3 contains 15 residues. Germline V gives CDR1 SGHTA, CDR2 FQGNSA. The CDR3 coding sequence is TGTGCCAGCAGCCTTCCCGGGACAGGGGGCGAAAAACGGTTTTTT. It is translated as CASSLPGTGGEKRFF.

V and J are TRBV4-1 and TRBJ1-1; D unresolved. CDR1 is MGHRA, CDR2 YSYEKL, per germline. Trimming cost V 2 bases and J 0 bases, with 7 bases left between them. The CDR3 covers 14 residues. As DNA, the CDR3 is TGCGCCAGCAGCCAATTTCGACTGAACACTGAAGCTTTCTTT. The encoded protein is CASSQFRLNTEAFF.

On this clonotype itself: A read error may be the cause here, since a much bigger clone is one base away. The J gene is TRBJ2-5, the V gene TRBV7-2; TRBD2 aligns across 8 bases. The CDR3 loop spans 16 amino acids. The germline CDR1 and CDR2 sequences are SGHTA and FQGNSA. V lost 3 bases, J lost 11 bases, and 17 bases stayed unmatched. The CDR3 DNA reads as TGTGCCAGCAGCTTCGGGGGGGGTCGGGTAAGGTATGAGCAGTACTTC. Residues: CASSFGGGRVRYEQYF.

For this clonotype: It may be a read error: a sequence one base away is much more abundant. This CDR3 reads CASSSSGAVGDTQYF. The CDR3 coding sequence is TGTGCCAGCAGCTCGAGCGGGGCCGTGGGGGATACGCAGTATTTT. J is TRBJ2-3 and V is TRBV7-2; TRBD2 matches 7 bases. V lost 4 bases and J lost 6; bases outside the gene matches: 10. The germline V gene encodes CDR1 SGHTA and CDR2 FQGNSA. There are 15 residues in the CDR3.

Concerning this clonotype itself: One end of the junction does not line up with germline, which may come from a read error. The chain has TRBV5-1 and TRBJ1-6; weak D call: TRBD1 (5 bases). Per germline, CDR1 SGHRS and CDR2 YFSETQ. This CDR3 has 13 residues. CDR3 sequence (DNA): TGCGCCGGCAGCCCACAGGACCGGGGACCCCTCCACTTT. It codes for CAGSPQDRGPLHF.

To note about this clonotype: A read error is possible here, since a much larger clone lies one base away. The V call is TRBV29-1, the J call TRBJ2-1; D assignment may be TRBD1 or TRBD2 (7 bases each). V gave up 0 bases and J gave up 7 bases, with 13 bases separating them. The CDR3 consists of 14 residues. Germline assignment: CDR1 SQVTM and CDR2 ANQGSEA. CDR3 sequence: CSVEDQGGWNEQFF. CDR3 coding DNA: TGCAGCGTTGAAGATCAGGGGGGGTGGAATGAGCAGTTCTTC.

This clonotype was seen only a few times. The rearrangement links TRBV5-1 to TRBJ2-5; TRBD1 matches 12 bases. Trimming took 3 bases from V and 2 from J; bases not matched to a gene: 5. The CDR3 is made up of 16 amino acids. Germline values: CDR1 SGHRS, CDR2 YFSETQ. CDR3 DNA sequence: TGCGCCAGCAGCTCCACGGGACAGGGGGCACAAGAGACCCAGTACTTC. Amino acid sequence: CASSSTGQGAQETQYF.

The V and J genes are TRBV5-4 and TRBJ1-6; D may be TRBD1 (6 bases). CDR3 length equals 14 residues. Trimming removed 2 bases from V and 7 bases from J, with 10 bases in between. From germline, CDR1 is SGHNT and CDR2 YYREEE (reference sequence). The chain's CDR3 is CASSFGGQNSPLHF. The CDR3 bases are TGTGCCAGCAGCTTCGGGGGGCAGAATTCACCCCTCCACTTT.

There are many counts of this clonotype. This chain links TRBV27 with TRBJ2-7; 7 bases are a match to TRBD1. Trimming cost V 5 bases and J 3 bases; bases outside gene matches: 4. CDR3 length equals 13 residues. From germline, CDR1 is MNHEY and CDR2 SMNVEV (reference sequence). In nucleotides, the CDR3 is TGTGCCAGCAGTAGGGGGCCCTACTACGAGCAGTACTTC. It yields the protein CASSRGPYYEQYF.

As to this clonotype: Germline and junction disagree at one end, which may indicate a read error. DNA of the CDR3: TGTGCCTGCAGCCCAGGCGGAGAGACCCAGTACTTC. Its protein product is CACSPGGETQYF. The V and J genes are TRBV5-5 and TRBJ2-5; D is unresolved. This CDR3 spans 12 amino acids. Germline V gene lookup returns CDR1 SGHKS and CDR2 YYEKEE (reference sequence).

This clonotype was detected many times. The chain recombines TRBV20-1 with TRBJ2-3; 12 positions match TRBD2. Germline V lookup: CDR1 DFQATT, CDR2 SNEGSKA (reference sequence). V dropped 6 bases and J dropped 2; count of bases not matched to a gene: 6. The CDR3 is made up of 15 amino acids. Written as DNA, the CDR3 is TGCAGTGCCCAAAGACTAGCGGGGGACACAGATACGCAGTATTTT. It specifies CSAQRLAGDTDTQYF.

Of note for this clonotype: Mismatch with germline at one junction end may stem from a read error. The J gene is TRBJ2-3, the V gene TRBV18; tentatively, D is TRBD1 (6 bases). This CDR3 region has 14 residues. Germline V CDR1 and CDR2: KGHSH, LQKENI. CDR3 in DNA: TGTGCCAGCCCACCGAACAGGGGCACAGATACGCAGTATTTT. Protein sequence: CASPPNRGTDTQYF.

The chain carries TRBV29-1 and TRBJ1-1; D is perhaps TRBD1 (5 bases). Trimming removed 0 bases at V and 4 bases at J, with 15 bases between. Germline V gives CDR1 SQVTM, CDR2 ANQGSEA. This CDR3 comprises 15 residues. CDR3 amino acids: CSVEDGILGGTEAFF. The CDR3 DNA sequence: TGCAGCGTTGAAGATGGAATTTTGGGGGGCACTGAAGCTTTCTTT.